Listed below are T cell receptor beta chains from one sample, sequenced in a study of OX40 agonist ivuxolimab in advanced cancers. Data came from immunoSEQ multiplex PCR; TCRdb stores just in-frame clones and leaves some out. Of 59,000 or so clones listed, about 90% are singletons. Sample: CD4+ or CD8+ T cells sorted from blood, taken in a trial of the OX40 agonist ivuxolimab. The receptors here all came from an adult with an advanced solid tumor such as melanoma, head and neck, liver or kidney cancer. CDR3s include the opening cysteine and the closing phenylalanine or tryptophan. Each record gives: V gene, clone size, J gene, D gene, CDR3 protein, CDR3 DNA. D genes are given only for firm matches. Expanded clones are given a class, and other clones once, few, many or no size at all.

V gene: TRBV19; clone size: -; J gene: TRBJ2-1; D gene: TRBD2; CDR3 protein: CASKGLAGGLGTYNEQFF; CDR3 DNA: TGTGCCAGTAAGGGACTAGCGGGAGGCCTAGGTACCTACAATGAGCAGTTCTTC
V gene: TRBV6-1; clone size: -; J gene: TRBJ1-2; D gene: -; CDR3 protein: CASSEFSDYGYTF; CDR3 DNA: TGTGCCAGCAGTGAGTTTTCCGACTATGGCTACACCTTC
V gene: TRBV30; clone size: once; J gene: TRBJ1-4; D gene: -; CDR3 protein: CAWTNVGSNEKLFF; CDR3 DNA: TGTGCCTGGACTAATGTTGGATCTAATGAAAAACTGTTTTTT
V gene: TRBV6-5; clone size: -; J gene: TRBJ1-1; D gene: -; CDR3 protein: CASSYALGREAFF; CDR3 DNA: TGTGCCAGCAGTTACGCCCTGGGCAGAGAAGCTTTCTTT
V gene: TRBV6-5; clone size: -; J gene: TRBJ2-7; D gene: -; CDR3 protein: CAGPLRQSGQYF; CDR3 DNA: TGTGCCGGCCCTTTACGGCAGTCGGGGCAGTACTTC
V gene: TRBV27; clone size: -; J gene: TRBJ1-1; D gene: -; CDR3 protein: CASSFQQGNLNTEAFF; CDR3 DNA: TGTGCCAGCAGTTTCCAACAGGGAAACTTGAACACTGAAGCTTTCTTT
V gene: TRBV19; clone size: -; J gene: TRBJ1-3; D gene: -; CDR3 protein: CASSLPSGTLENTIYF; CDR3 DNA: TGTGCCAGTAGCTTACCCTCCGGGACATTGGAAAACACCATATATTTT
V gene: TRBV6-5; clone size: -; J gene: TRBJ2-2; D gene: TRBD1; CDR3 protein: CASRTGTGNTGELFF; CDR3 DNA: TGTGCCAGCAGGACCGGGACAGGGAACACCGGGGAGCTGTTTTTT
V gene: TRBV15; clone size: -; J gene: TRBJ2-1; D gene: TRBD2; CDR3 protein: CATSRFASGAYNEQFF; CDR3 DNA: TGTGCCACCAGCAGGTTCGCTAGCGGAGCCTACAATGAGCAGTTCTTC
V gene: TRBV5-6; clone size: -; J gene: TRBJ2-4; D gene: TRBD1; CDR3 protein: CASSPRKQGTLAKNIQYF; CDR3 DNA: TGTGCCAGCAGCCCAAGGAAACAGGGGACACTAGCCAAAAACATTCAGTACTTC
V gene: TRBV7-9; clone size: -; J gene: TRBJ1-4; D gene: -; CDR3 protein: CASSPRMGEKLFF; CDR3 DNA: TGTGCCAGCAGCCCCCGCATGGGTGAAAAACTGTTTTTT
V gene: TRBV7-8; clone size: -; J gene: TRBJ1-2; D gene: TRBD1; CDR3 protein: CATRTGDGYTF; CDR3 DNA: TGTGCCACTAGGACAGGGGATGGCTACACCTTC
V gene: TRBV30; clone size: -; J gene: TRBJ1-2; D gene: -; CDR3 protein: CASSGGYGYTF; CDR3 DNA: TGTGCCTCAAGCGGCGGCTATGGCTACACCTTC
V gene: TRBV11-2; clone size: -; J gene: TRBJ1-1; D gene: -; CDR3 protein: CASSPQGGTEAFF; CDR3 DNA: TGTGCCAGCAGCCCCCAAGGTGGCACTGAAGCTTTCTTT
V gene: TRBV10-3; clone size: -; J gene: TRBJ1-2; D gene: TRBD1; CDR3 protein: CAIRQGAWNYGYTF; CDR3 DNA: TGTGCCATCAGGCAGGGGGCGTGGAACTATGGCTACACCTTC
V gene: TRBV5-5; clone size: -; J gene: TRBJ2-7; D gene: -; CDR3 protein: CASSSLFHEQYF; CDR3 DNA: TGTGCCAGCAGTTCCCTATTCCACGAGCAGTACTTC
V gene: TRBV19; clone size: -; J gene: TRBJ1-3; D gene: -; CDR3 protein: CASSRPELRRSSGNTIYF; CDR3 DNA: TGTGCCAGTAGTAGACCCGAATTGAGACGGAGCTCTGGAAACACCATATATTTT
V gene: TRBV4-1; clone size: -; J gene: TRBJ2-2; D gene: TRBD2; CDR3 protein: CASSQRTSGRRWDTGELFF; CDR3 DNA: TGCGCCAGCAGCCAGAGGACTAGCGGGAGAAGGTGGGACACCGGGGAGCTGTTTTTT
V gene: TRBV5-5; clone size: -; J gene: TRBJ2-5; D gene: -; CDR3 protein: CASSGHVDRETQYF; CDR3 DNA: TGTGCCAGCAGCGGGCATGTGGATCGGGAGACCCAGTACTTC
V gene: TRBV7-9; clone size: once; J gene: TRBJ2-1; D gene: TRBD2; CDR3 protein: CASSRPGGDPSNEQFF; CDR3 DNA: TGTGCCAGCAGCAGACCCGGGGGGGATCCCTCCAATGAGCAGTTCTTC
V gene: TRBV11-2; clone size: -; J gene: TRBJ2-2; D gene: TRBD1; CDR3 protein: CASSTFRDRGRTGELFF; CDR3 DNA: TGTGCCAGCAGCACCTTCCGGGACAGGGGGCGAACCGGGGAGCTGTTTTTT
V gene: TRBV5-1; clone size: -; J gene: TRBJ2-5; D gene: TRBD1; CDR3 protein: CASSPGTGRAETQYF; CDR3 DNA: TGCGCCAGCAGCCCCGGGACAGGGAGAGCGGAGACCCAGTACTTC
V gene: TRBV27; clone size: few; J gene: TRBJ1-1; D gene: TRBD1; CDR3 protein: CASRFLLGTGGDTEAFF; CDR3 DNA: TGTGCCAGCAGATTTTTACTAGGGACAGGGGGGGACACTGAAGCTTTCTTT
V gene: TRBV7-3; clone size: -; J gene: TRBJ1-6; D gene: TRBD1; CDR3 protein: CASSLGTANSPLHF; CDR3 DNA: TGTGCCAGCAGCTTAGGGACAGCGAATTCACCCCTCCACTTT
V gene: TRBV7-9; clone size: -; J gene: TRBJ1-1; D gene: -; CDR3 protein: CASSSDGRTEAFF; CDR3 DNA: TGTGCCAGCAGCTCCGACGGGCGGACTGAAGCTTTCTTT
V gene: TRBV29-1; clone size: -; J gene: TRBJ1-1; D gene: -; CDR3 protein: CSVGNRLNTEAFF; CDR3 DNA: TGCAGCGTTGGGAACAGATTGAACACTGAAGCTTTCTTT
V gene: TRBV5-1; clone size: -; J gene: TRBJ1-6; D gene: -; CDR3 protein: CASSLAPGYNSPLHF; CDR3 DNA: TGCGCCAGCAGCTTGGCCCCCGGATATAATTCACCCCTCCACTTT
V gene: TRBV7-2; clone size: -; J gene: TRBJ2-2; D gene: -; CDR3 protein: CASGAAITGELFF; CDR3 DNA: TGTGCCAGCGGGGCAGCCATTACCGGGGAGCTGTTTTTT
V gene: TRBV7-3; clone size: -; J gene: TRBJ1-6; D gene: -; CDR3 protein: CASSPTGWNSPLHF; CDR3 DNA: TGTGCCAGCAGTCCGACAGGTTGGAATTCACCCCTCCACTTT
V gene: TRBV7-2; clone size: once; J gene: TRBJ1-1; D gene: -; CDR3 protein: CASSFLRGLTEAFF; CDR3 DNA: TGTGCCAGCAGTTTTCTCAGGGGCCTCACTGAAGCTTTCTTT
V gene: TRBV11-3; clone size: -; J gene: TRBJ2-2; D gene: TRBD2; CDR3 protein: CASSFQTSTTGELFF; CDR3 DNA: TGTGCCAGCAGCTTCCAGACTAGCACCACCGGGGAGCTGTTTTTT
V gene: TRBV5-1; clone size: -; J gene: TRBJ2-7; D gene: -; CDR3 protein: CASSLQGSYEQYF; CDR3 DNA: TGCGCCAGCAGCTTGCAGGGCTCCTACGAGCAGTACTTC
V gene: TRBV5-1; clone size: -; J gene: TRBJ1-2; D gene: -; CDR3 protein: CASSLTWSEGRNYGYTF; CDR3 DNA: TGCGCCAGCAGCTTAACCTGGTCAGAGGGCCGTAACTATGGCTACACCTTC
V gene: TRBV7-2; clone size: once; J gene: TRBJ2-7; D gene: -; CDR3 protein: CASSFLGAYEQYF; CDR3 DNA: TGTGCCAGCAGCTTCCTCGGGGCCTACGAGCAGTACTTC
V gene: TRBV4-1; clone size: -; J gene: TRBJ1-4; D gene: -; CDR3 protein: CASSRGVANEKLFF; CDR3 DNA: TGCGCCAGCAGCCGGGGAGTGGCTAATGAAAAACTGTTTTTT
V gene: TRBV2; clone size: -; J gene: TRBJ1-6; D gene: -; CDR3 protein: CASSPLYSPLHF; CDR3 DNA: TGTGCCAGCAGTCCCCTATATTCACCCCTCCACTTT
V gene: TRBV29-1; clone size: -; J gene: TRBJ2-1; D gene: TRBD2; CDR3 protein: CSVATGLAGNKQFF; CDR3 DNA: TGCAGCGTCGCGACGGGACTAGCGGGAAATAAGCAGTTCTTC
V gene: TRBV2; clone size: -; J gene: TRBJ2-6; D gene: -; CDR3 protein: CASRGVSGANVLTF; CDR3 DNA: TGTGCCAGCAGGGGAGTCTCTGGGGCCAACGTCCTGACTTTC
V gene: TRBV18; clone size: -; J gene: TRBJ2-7; D gene: -; CDR3 protein: CASSLRTGTMEEQYF; CDR3 DNA: TGTGCCAGCTCACTAAGAACCGGGACCATGGAAGAGCAGTACTTC
V gene: TRBV7-3; clone size: -; J gene: TRBJ1-6; D gene: TRBD1; CDR3 protein: CASSLRQGESPLHF; CDR3 DNA: TGTGCCAGCAGCTTACGACAGGGAGAATCACCCCTCCACTTT
V gene: TRBV27; clone size: few; J gene: TRBJ2-2; D gene: -; CDR3 protein: CASSLWGSGELFF; CDR3 DNA: TGTGCCAGCAGTTTATGGGGGTCCGGGGAGCTGTTTTTT
V gene: TRBV2; clone size: -; J gene: TRBJ2-3; D gene: -; CDR3 protein: CASSEGAGTDTQYF; CDR3 DNA: TGTGCCAGCAGTGAAGGTGCTGGTACAGATACGCAGTATTTT
V gene: TRBV5-1; clone size: -; J gene: TRBJ2-7; D gene: -; CDR3 protein: CASSFFNRVAEQYF; CDR3 DNA: TGCGCCAGCAGCTTCTTTAACAGGGTGGCCGAGCAGTACTTC
V gene: TRBV14; clone size: -; J gene: TRBJ2-5; D gene: TRBD1; CDR3 protein: CASSRKRGTGKIQETQYF; CDR3 DNA: TGTGCCAGCAGCCGAAAGAGAGGGACAGGGAAGATACAAGAGACCCAGTACTTC
V gene: TRBV28; clone size: -; J gene: TRBJ2-5; D gene: -; CDR3 protein: CASSFITFRDETQYF; CDR3 DNA: TGTGCCAGCAGTTTTATCACCTTTCGGGATGAGACCCAGTACTTC
V gene: TRBV6-6; clone size: -; J gene: TRBJ1-5; D gene: TRBD1; CDR3 protein: CASGTGGNQPQHF; CDR3 DNA: TGTGCCTCCGGGACAGGTGGGAATCAGCCCCAGCATTTT
V gene: TRBV2; clone size: -; J gene: TRBJ2-2; D gene: TRBD1; CDR3 protein: CASRQTGGDTGELFF; CDR3 DNA: TGTGCCAGCAGGCAGACAGGGGGCGACACCGGGGAGCTGTTTTTT
V gene: TRBV28; clone size: -; J gene: TRBJ1-2; D gene: -; CDR3 protein: CASRTTGSYGYTF; CDR3 DNA: TGTGCCAGCAGGACTACAGGGAGCTATGGCTACACCTTC
V gene: TRBV18; clone size: -; J gene: TRBJ1-3; D gene: TRBD1; CDR3 protein: CASSPGGTGGTIYF; CDR3 DNA: TGTGCCAGCTCACCCGGGGGGACAGGAGGCACCATATATTTT
V gene: TRBV29-1; clone size: -; J gene: TRBJ2-5; D gene: -; CDR3 protein: CSVTKLEETQYF; CDR3 DNA: TGCAGCGTCACAAAACTTGAAGAGACCCAGTACTTC
V gene: TRBV11-2; clone size: -; J gene: TRBJ1-2; D gene: -; CDR3 protein: CASSGRGITF; CDR3 DNA: TGTGCCAGCAGCGGCAGGGGTATCACCTTC
V gene: TRBV18; clone size: few; J gene: TRBJ2-7; D gene: -; CDR3 protein: CASSPSRDNEQYF; CDR3 DNA: TGTGCCAGCTCACCCAGCAGGGATAACGAGCAGTACTTC
V gene: TRBV7-8; clone size: -; J gene: TRBJ2-7; D gene: -; CDR3 protein: CASSYVVGGGYEQYF; CDR3 DNA: TGTGCCAGCAGTTATGTGGTGGGAGGGGGCTACGAGCAGTACTTC
V gene: TRBV9; clone size: -; J gene: TRBJ1-1; D gene: -; CDR3 protein: CASSVRDNTEAFF; CDR3 DNA: TGTGCCAGCAGCGTAAGAGATAACACTGAAGCTTTCTTT